A selection of T cell receptor beta chains follows, all from one sample in a study of T cell responses to AZD1222 COVID-19 vaccine. The method was immunoSEQ multiplex PCR; TCRdb's version includes in-frame clones alone and lacks a portion of them. This table has about 120,000 clones, just over 90% appearing once. This specimen was peripheral blood, taken 28 days after the second AZD1222 dose. The receptors stem from an adult who received the AZD1222 COVID-19 vaccine. Both conserved end residues are part of each CDR3. Each record gives: CDR3 protein, CDR3 DNA, V gene, J gene, clone size, D gene. The D gene is left open where the match is weak. Not all rows give a size; the values are once, few, many and, for expanded clones, a class.

CATTGSGYNEQFF	TGTGCCACGACCGGGAGTGGTTACAATGAGCAGTTCTTC	TRBV5-4	TRBJ2-1	-	-
CASSSPWTGGNSPLHF	TGTGCCAGCAGTTCACCCTGGACAGGGGGCAATTCACCCCTCCACTTT	TRBV27	TRBJ1-6	-	TRBD1
CASSPEGIGQPQHF	TGCGCCAGCAGCCCTGAGGGGATCGGTCAGCCCCAGCATTTT	TRBV4-3	TRBJ1-5	-	-
CASSAPGLAGGLLTDTQYF	TGTGCCAGCAGCGCCCCGGGACTAGCGGGAGGCCTGCTCACAGATACGCAGTATTTT	TRBV9	TRBJ2-3	once	TRBD2
CASSPTGNYGYTF	TGTGCCAGCAGTCCCACAGGGAACTATGGCTACACCTTC	TRBV6-5	TRBJ1-2	-	-
CAWSVARGNSPLHF	TGTGCCTGGAGTGTAGCCAGGGGAAATTCACCCCTCCACTTT	TRBV30	TRBJ1-6	-	-
CASQQPRANYGYTF	TGTGCCAGCCAACAACCCAGGGCTAACTATGGCTACACCTTC	TRBV6-5	TRBJ1-2	once	-
CASSLFQSNYGYTF	TGTGCCAGCAGCTTATTCCAGTCTAACTATGGCTACACCTTC	TRBV7-2	TRBJ1-2	-	-
CASSYSSTGLTEAFF	TGTGCCAGCAGTTACTCAAGTACAGGGCTTACTGAAGCTTTCTTT	TRBV6-2/TRBV6-3	TRBJ1-1	-	-
CASSLGLGTEAFF	TGTGCCAGCAGCTTAGGTCTGGGCACTGAAGCTTTCTTT	TRBV7-2	TRBJ1-1	-	-
CASSWGAAGNTEAFF	TGCGCCAGCAGCTGGGGGGCCGCGGGTAACACTGAAGCTTTCTTT	TRBV5-1	TRBJ1-1	-	-
CASSLSGGTGGEETQYF	TGCGCCAGCAGCTTGTCGGGCGGGACGGGGGGTGAGGAGACCCAGTACTTC	TRBV5-1	TRBJ2-5	-	TRBD2
CASSSAGGGLYEQYF	TGTGCCAGCAGCTCAGCGGGAGGAGGACTGTACGAGCAGTACTTC	TRBV7-2	TRBJ2-7	-	TRBD2
CASSQDWAVTTEAFF	TGTGCCAGCAGCCAAGATTGGGCAGTAACCACTGAAGCTTTCTTT	TRBV3-1/TRBV3-2	TRBJ1-1	-	-
CASSDPGTPGNTIYF	TGTGCCAGCAGTGACCCCGGGACACCTGGAAACACCATATATTTT	TRBV6-2/TRBV6-3	TRBJ1-3	-	-
CASSRGQGINSPLHF	TGTGCCAGCAGCCGAGGACAGGGGATTAATTCACCCCTCCACTTT	TRBV7-6	TRBJ1-6	-	TRBD1
CASSPVGTDYGYTF	TGCGCCAGCAGCCCGGTGGGGACGGACTATGGCTACACCTTC	TRBV5-1	TRBJ1-2	once	-
CASSPEGGANYGYTF	TGTGCCAGCTCACCAGAAGGGGGAGCTAACTATGGCTACACCTTC	TRBV18	TRBJ1-2	-	-